This TCR beta chain was found in a study of shared clonotypes between healthy human individuals. The repertoire was sequenced with immunoSEQ multiplex PCR; TCRdb's copy has only in-frame clones and lacks some. The sample comprises more than 2,000,000 clones, approximately 93% of which are singletons, and roughly 0.36% rests with the top ten. J lost 8 bases, V lost 6 bases, and 12 bases had no gene match. The CDR3 is made up of 14 amino acids. Germline values: CDR1 SGHVS, CDR2 FQNEAQ. Sequencing input: naive CD4+ T cells from PBMCs. Subset of the sample: CD45RA+ positively selected. The chain recombines TRBV7-8 with TRBJ1-1; 7 bases align to TRBD1. The receptor's source is a man between 18 and 29 years old in good health. Some clones in this sample may be carry-over from other donors' samples. In DNA form, the CDR3 reads TGTGCCAGCAGGACCGGGACAGCCCAAACCGAAGCTTTCTTT. Translating gives CASRTGTAQTEAFF.